Here is one T cell receptor beta chain with its context. Sequenced by immunoSEQ multiplex PCR; TCRdb stores in-frame clones only, minus some. Among 150,000 or so clones listed, 75% to 90% were seen once. The data stem from a study of blood T cell repertoires in COVID-19. The CDR3 runs 18 residues. Germline CDR1 is MNHEY and CDR2 is SMNVEV (reference sequence). Trimming removed 7 bases from V and 0 bases from J; junction bases left unmatched: 13. The clonotype originates from a man in his 70s who had been exposed to COVID-19. Sequencing was done on a sample of PBMCs or T cells enriched from blood (not recorded which). The chain carries TRBV27 and TRBJ2-2; 8 nucleotides line up with TRBD2. The CDR3 spells CASKRREAQRTNTGELFF. The CDR3 region has the DNA TGTGCCAGCAAGCGGCGGGAGGCCCAAAGAACGAACACCGGGGAGCTGTTTTTT.